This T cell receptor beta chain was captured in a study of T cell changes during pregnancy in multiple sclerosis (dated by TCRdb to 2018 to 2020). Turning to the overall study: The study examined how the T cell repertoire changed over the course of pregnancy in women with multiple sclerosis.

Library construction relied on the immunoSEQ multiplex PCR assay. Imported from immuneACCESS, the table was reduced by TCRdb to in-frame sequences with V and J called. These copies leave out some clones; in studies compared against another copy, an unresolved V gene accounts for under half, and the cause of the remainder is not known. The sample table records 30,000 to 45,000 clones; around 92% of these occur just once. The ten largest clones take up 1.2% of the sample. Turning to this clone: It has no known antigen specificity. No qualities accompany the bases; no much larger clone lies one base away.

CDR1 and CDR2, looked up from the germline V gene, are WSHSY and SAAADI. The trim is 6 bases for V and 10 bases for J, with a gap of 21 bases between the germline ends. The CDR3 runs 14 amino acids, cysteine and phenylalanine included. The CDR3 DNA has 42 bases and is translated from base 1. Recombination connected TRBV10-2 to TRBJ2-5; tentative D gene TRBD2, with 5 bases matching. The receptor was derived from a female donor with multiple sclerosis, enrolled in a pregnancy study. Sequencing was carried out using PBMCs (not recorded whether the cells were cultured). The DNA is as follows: TGCGCCAGCAGAGGACTCACCCCGGTTGAGGACCAGTACTTC. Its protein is CASRGLTPVEDQYF.